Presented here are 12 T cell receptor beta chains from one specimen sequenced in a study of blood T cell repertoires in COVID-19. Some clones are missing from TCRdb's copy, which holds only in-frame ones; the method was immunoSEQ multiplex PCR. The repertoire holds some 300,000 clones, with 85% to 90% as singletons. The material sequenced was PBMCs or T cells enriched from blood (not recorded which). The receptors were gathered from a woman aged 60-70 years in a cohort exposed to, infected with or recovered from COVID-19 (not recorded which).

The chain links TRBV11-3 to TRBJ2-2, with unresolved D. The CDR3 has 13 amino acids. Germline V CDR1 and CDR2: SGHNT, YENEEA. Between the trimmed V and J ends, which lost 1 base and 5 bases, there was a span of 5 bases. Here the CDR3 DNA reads TGTGCCAGCAGCTTAGCACGGACCGGGGAGCTGTTTTTT. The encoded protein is CASSLARTGELFF.

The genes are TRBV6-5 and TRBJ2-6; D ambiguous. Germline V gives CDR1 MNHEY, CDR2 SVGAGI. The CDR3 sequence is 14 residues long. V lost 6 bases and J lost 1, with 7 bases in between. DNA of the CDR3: TGTGCCAGCAGGAAGGAGTCTGGGGCCAACGTCCTGACTTTC. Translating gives CASRKESGANVLTF.

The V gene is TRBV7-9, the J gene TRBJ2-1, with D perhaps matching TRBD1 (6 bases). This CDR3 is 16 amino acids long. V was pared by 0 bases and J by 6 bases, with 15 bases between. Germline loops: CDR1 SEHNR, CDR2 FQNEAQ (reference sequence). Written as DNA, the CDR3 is TGTGCCAGCAGCTTAGCTGTAGGGGGAAACCGCAATGAGCAGTTCTTC. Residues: CASSLAVGGNRNEQFF.

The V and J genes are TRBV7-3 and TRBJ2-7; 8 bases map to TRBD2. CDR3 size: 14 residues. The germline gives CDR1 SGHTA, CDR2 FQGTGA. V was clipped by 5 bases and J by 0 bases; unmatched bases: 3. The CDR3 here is CASSISGSSYEQYF. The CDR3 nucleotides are TGTGCCAGCAGCATAAGCGGGAGCTCCTACGAGCAGTACTTC.

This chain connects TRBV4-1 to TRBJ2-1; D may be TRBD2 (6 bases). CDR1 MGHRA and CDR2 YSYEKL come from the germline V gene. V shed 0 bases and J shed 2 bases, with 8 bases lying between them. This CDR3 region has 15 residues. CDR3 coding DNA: TGCGCCAGCAGCCAAGATAGCGGACCCTACAATGAGCAGTTCTTC. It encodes CASSQDSGPYNEQFF.

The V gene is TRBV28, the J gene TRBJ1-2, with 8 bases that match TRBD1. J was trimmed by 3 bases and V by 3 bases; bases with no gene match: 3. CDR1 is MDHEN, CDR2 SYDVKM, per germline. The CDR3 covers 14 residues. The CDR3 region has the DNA TGTGCCAGCAGTTTCAGGGGGCTCTACTATGGCTACACCTTC. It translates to CASSFRGLYYGYTF.

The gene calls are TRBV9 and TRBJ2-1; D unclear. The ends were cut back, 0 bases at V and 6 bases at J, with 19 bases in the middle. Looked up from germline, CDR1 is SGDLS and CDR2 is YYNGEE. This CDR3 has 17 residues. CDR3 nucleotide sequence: TGTGCCAGCAGCGTAGAAGTCCTCCGTATCCCGGGCAATGAGCAGTTCTTC. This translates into CASSVEVLRIPGNEQFF.

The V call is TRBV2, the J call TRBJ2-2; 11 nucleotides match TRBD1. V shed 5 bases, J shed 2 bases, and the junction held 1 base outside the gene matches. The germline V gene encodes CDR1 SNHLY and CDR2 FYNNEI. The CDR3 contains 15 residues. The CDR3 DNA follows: TGTGCCAGCAGTTGGACAGGGGGCAACACCGGGGAGCTGTTTTTT. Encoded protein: CASSWTGGNTGELFF.

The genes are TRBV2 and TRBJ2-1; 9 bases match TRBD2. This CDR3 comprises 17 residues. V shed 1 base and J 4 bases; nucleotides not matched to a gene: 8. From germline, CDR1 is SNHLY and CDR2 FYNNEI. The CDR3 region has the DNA TGTGCCAGCAGTGAAGTGGCGGCGGGAGGGCCTTACAATGAGCAGTTCTTC. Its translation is CASSEVAAGGPYNEQFF.

The CDR3 is CAISEMEPGVGNEQFF. Here the CDR3 DNA reads TGTGCCATCAGTGAAATGGAGCCGGGAGTGGGGAATGAGCAGTTCTTC. The chain employs TRBV10-3 and TRBJ2-1, with D possibly TRBD2 on 6 matching bases. Germline V gene lookup returns CDR1 ENHRY and CDR2 SYGVKD. V dropped 3 bases and J dropped 7 bases, with 19 bases sitting between them. The CDR3 has 16 residues.

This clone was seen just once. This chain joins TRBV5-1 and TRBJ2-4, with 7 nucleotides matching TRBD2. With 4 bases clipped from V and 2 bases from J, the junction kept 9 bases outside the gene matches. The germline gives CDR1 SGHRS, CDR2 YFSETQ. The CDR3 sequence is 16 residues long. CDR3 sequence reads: CASSTGGLETKNIQYF. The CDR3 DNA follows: TGCGCCAGCAGCACAGGAGGACTAGAAACCAAAAACATTCAGTACTTC.

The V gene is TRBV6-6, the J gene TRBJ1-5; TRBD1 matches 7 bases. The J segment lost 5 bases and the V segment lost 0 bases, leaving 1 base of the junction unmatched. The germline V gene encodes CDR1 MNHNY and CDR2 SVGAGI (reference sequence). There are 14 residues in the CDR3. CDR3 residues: CASSYSGQYQPQHF. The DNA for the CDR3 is TGTGCCAGCAGTTACTCGGGACAGTATCAGCCCCAGCATTTT.